This TCR beta chain was sequenced in a study of cytomegalovirus exposure and HLA in healthy donors. The wider study: An earlier analysis identified 117 million unique TCR beta sequences in about 170 million T cells. The study, taken as a whole, reports: Cytomegalovirus association was assigned to about 150 TCR beta chains. Across donors, presence/absence analyses took sequencing depth to be roughly uniform. After further analysis at a later stage, roughly 16,000 TCR beta sequences were associated with HLA alleles at 0.05 false discovery rate.

V lost 8 bases and J 5 bases, leaving 10 bases between the germline ends. From germline, CDR1 is ENHRY and CDR2 SYGVKD. The CDR3 totals 11 residues. Worth noting for this clone: The target antigen is unknown.

Use of 60 Vbeta and 13 Jbeta primers characterized the PCR. Profiled with immunoSEQ multiplex PCR; TCRdb holds only in-frame clones, not every one. The table lists about 82,000 clones, 65% to 80% of them singletons. This sequence originates from a human donor in good health. V usage is TRBV10-3 and J usage is TRBJ2-7; D call uncertain. What was sequenced was PBMCs. CDR3: CAIAGVNEQYF. As DNA, the CDR3 is TGTGCCATCGCAGGTGTCAACGAGCAGTACTTC.